The 5 T cell receptor beta chains reported below all come from one sample, sequenced in a study of lymphopenia after photon versus proton radiotherapy. Assay used: immunoSEQ multiplex PCR; TCRdb lists only in-frame clones, some missing. The repertoire consists of over 10,000 clones, with about 88% occurring once and the leading ten covering about 3.8%. Sequenced material: peripheral blood, taken from a patient treated with photon-based radiotherapy. The receptors originated from a man in his sixties with pancreatic cancer.

The V gene is TRBV18, the J gene TRBJ2-5, with D perhaps assigned TRBD1 or TRBD2 (6 bases each). The CDR3 is made up of 16 amino acids. The germline V gene encodes CDR1 KGHSH and CDR2 LQKENI. The V end lost 3 bases, the J end lost 2 bases, and 16 bases lay between the germline ends. CDR3 in DNA: TGTGCCAGCTCACCGGGGCTGGGGGGCGTACAAGAGACCCAGTACTTC. This translates into CASSPGLGGVQETQYF.

The rearrangement joins TRBV6-6 to TRBJ1-6, with a weak D call TRBD1 (6 bases). This CDR3 has 13 amino acids. V lost 5 bases and J 8 bases, leaving 10 bases between the germline ends. The germline CDR1 and CDR2 sequences are MNHNY and SVGAGI (reference sequence). In DNA, the CDR3 is TGTGCCAGCAGTCAAAGGACAGATTCACCCCTCCACTTT. Amino acid sequence: CASSQRTDSPLHF.

V usage is TRBV7-2 and J usage is TRBJ2-3; D is perhaps TRBD2 (6 bases). CDR3 size: 17 residues. V was pared by 5 bases and J by 2 bases, with 20 bases between. CDR1 is SGHTA, CDR2 FQGNSA, per germline. Here the CDR3 reads CASSLQATRTATDTQYF. The DNA for the CDR3 is TGTGCCAGCAGCCTCCAAGCGACTAGGACCGCCACAGATACGCAGTATTTT.

The chain is built from TRBV7-6 and TRBJ2-3; TRBD1 agrees at 7 bases. V trimming: 5 bases; J trimming: 1 base; junction bases outside the gene matches: 9. This CDR3 is built from 16 residues. The germline V gene has CDR1 SGHVS and CDR2 FNYEAQ. As DNA, the CDR3 is TGTGCCAGCAGCCCAACCCGGACAGGACGCACAGATACGCAGTATTTT. Protein product: CASSPTRTGRTDTQYF.

CDR3 DNA: TGTGCCAGCAGCCAAGGCGCAGGGACGCGGTATGGTGGCTACACCTTC. As protein: CASSQGAGTRYGGYTF. The V and J genes are TRBV14 and TRBJ1-2, with a possible D match to TRBD1 (5 bases). V was shortened by 1 base and J by 7 bases, with 19 bases between the two germline ends. The germline V gene encodes CDR1 SGHDN and CDR2 FVKESK. There are 16 residues in the CDR3.